This T cell receptor (beta chain) stems from a study of Ad26.COV2.S vaccination and SARS-CoV-2 variants. Findings and limits, study-wide: Vaccine and placebo recipients had comparable breadth of non-spike TCRs.

Produced via immunoSEQ multiplex PCR; TCRdb's table is partial and in-frame only. The table lists around 500,000 clones, 89% of them singletons. This clone has only one observation. The antigen is undetermined. As to treatment: roughly 18 received Ad26.COV2.S at low or high dose, single or two shots; several received placebo; per-sample allocation not given. Specimens were obtained on day 63 following the first vaccine or placebo injection. The CDR3 covers 13 residues. Trimming cost V 3 bases and J 0 bases, with 5 bases left between them. Germline loops: CDR1 PRHDT, CDR2 FYEKMQ (reference sequence). The chain joins TRBV13 to TRBJ1-1, with no clear D. This sequence originates from a person aged 18-60 years who received the Ad26.COV2.S COVID-19 vaccine or a placebo. Sequences were derived from peripheral blood, sampled in a trial of Ad26.COV2.S vaccine versus placebo. The CDR3 nucleotides read TGTGCCAGCAGCTTTGGCATGAACACTGAAGCTTTCTTT. This translates into CASSFGMNTEAFF.